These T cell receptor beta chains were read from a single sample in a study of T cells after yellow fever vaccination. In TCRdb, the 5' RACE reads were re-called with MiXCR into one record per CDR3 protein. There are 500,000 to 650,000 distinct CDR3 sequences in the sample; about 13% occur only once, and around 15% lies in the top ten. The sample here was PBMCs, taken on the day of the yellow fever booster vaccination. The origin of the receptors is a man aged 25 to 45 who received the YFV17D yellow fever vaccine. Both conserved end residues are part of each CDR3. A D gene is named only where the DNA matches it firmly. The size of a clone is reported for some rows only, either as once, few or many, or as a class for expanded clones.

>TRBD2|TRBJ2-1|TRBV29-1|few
CSILAGNYNEQFF
TGCAGCATTCTAGCGGGCAACTACAATGAGCAGTTCTTC
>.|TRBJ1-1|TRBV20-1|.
CSARDNVGPKSEAFF
TGCAGTGCTAGAGATAACGTGGGGCCCAAGTCGGAAGCTTTCTTT
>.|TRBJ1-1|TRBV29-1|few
CSVFPPLRPFF
TGCAGCGTTTTCCCCCCACTGAGACCTTTCTTT
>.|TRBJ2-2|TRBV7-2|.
CASIEQSSGELFF
TGTGCCAGCATCGAACAGAGCTCCGGGGAGCTGTTTTTT
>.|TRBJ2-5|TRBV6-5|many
CASRSSEGGGSETQYF
TGTGCCAGCAGGAGCTCTGAAGGAGGAGGCTCCGAGACCCAGTACTTC
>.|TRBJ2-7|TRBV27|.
CASSLIGREQYF
TGTGCCAGCAGTTTAATCGGGCGCGAGCAGTACTTC
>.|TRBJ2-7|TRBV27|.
CASRSLYRDITYEQYF
TGTGCCAGCAGATCTCTTTACCGGGACATCACCTACGAGCAGTACTTC
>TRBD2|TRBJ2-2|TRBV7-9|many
CASSSPGLANVAGELFF
TGTGCCAGCAGCTCTCCGGGACTAGCGAATGTGGCCGGGGAGCTGTTTTTT
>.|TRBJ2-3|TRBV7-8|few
CASRRQGKPAGDTQYF
TGTGCCAGCAGGCGACAGGGAAAGCCAGCGGGGGATACGCAGTATTTT
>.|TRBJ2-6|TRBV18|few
CASSPSGAGSLGANVLTF
TGTGCCAGCTCACCGTCGGGGGCCGGTTCACTTGGGGCCAACGTCCTGACTTTC
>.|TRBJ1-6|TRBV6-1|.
CASGAGASSPLHF
TGTGCCAGCGGGGCAGGGGCAAGTTCACCCCTCCACTTT
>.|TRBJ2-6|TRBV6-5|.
CASSLTVGANVLTF
TGTGCCAGCAGTTTAACGGTTGGGGCCAACGTCCTGACTTTC
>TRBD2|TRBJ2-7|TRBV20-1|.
CSATPGLAGVAYEQYF
TGCAGTGCCACCCCTGGTCTAGCGGGAGTGGCCTACGAGCAGTACTTC
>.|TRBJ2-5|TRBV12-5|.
CASGLVGGLSETQYF
TGTGCTAGTGGTTTGGTCGGGGGTTTGTCAGAGACCCAGTACTTC
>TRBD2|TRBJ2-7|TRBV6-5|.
CASSYGGAGGVSYEQYF
TGTGCCAGCAGTTACGGTGGTGCGGGAGGCGTCTCCTACGAGCAGTACTTC
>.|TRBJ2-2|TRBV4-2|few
CASSHLSLSTGELFF
TGTGCCAGCAGCCACCTCTCGCTGAGCACCGGGGAGCTGTTTTTT
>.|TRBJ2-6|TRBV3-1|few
CASSQSTGKAGANVLTF
TGTGCCAGCAGCCAAAGCACAGGGAAGGCTGGGGCCAACGTCCTGACTTTC